This note documents a single TCR beta chain sequence. What it recognizes is unknown. The sample belongs to a study of identifying expanded T cells in peripheral blood. Whole-study results and caveats: Approximately two-week clone count variance significantly increased as total template count grew. Around 1.2 clones differed between technical replicates, versus approximately 17 and 20 over time.

Collection occurred without any documented infections or immune events in donors. Sequenced by immunoSEQ multiplex PCR; TCRdb stores in-frame clones only, minus some. The repertoire includes around 100,000 clones, around 89% of them detected once, and roughly 17% sits in the top ten. The CDR3 totals 14 residues. The germline gives CDR1 SGHKS, CDR2 YYEKEE (reference sequence). V was clipped by 4 bases and J by 2 bases, with 9 bases between them. The chain joins TRBV5-5 to TRBJ1-4; D is ambiguous. The sequencing input was blood. The sequence derives from a person aged 18 to 70 in good health. The CDR3 nucleotides are TGTGCCAGCAGCCCGCGGACGACTAATGAAAAACTGTTTTTT. Its protein product is CASSPRTTNEKLFF.